A selection of T cell receptor beta chains follows, all from one sample in a study of blood T cell repertoires in COVID-19. TCRdb's copy holds only in-frame clones and misses some; the assay was immunoSEQ multiplex PCR. The sample comprises 95,000 to 100,000 clones, around 87% of which are singletons, and around a tenth rests with the top ten. The sample consisted of peripheral blood. These receptors originate from a woman aged 25 to 45 with acute or convalescent COVID-19. CDR3s include the opening cysteine and the closing phenylalanine or tryptophan. A D gene is named only where the DNA matches it firmly. Size values are once, few and many counts, or a class for expanded clones, and some rows have none.

D,V,J,size,CDR3,DNA
.,TRBV2,TRBJ2-3,.,CASRGRVADTQYF,TGTGCCAGCAGGGGCAGGGTGGCAGATACGCAGTATTTT
.,TRBV11-2,TRBJ1-4,.,CASSLGSGVTNEKLFF,TGTGCCAGCAGCTTAGGTTCCGGGGTGACTAATGAAAAACTGTTTTTT
.,TRBV29-1,TRBJ1-4,.,CSVALIAPGAANEKLFF,TGCAGCGTCGCCCTTATTGCGCCCGGCGCGGCTAATGAAAAACTGTTTTTT
.,TRBV3-1/TRBV3-2,TRBJ2-2,.,CASSQGSLALTGELFF,TGTGCCAGCAGCCAAGGATCTTTAGCTCTCACCGGGGAGCTGTTTTTT
.,TRBV5-6,TRBJ2-7,.,CASSLESGVGDEQYF,TGTGCCAGCAGCTTGGAATCAGGGGTAGGTGACGAGCAGTACTTC
TRBD1,TRBV5-1,TRBJ2-1,.,CASSLGPGQGAVNEQFF,TGCGCCAGCAGCTTGGGGCCGGGACAGGGGGCGGTCAATGAGCAGTTCTTC
.,TRBV2,TRBJ1-5,.,CASTRGTEGNQPQHF,TGTGCCAGCACCCGTGGGACGGAGGGTAATCAGCCCCAGCATTTT
TRBD2,TRBV14,TRBJ2-2,once,CASSRTRGDGFGELFF,TGTGCCAGCAGCCGGACCCGGGGGGATGGGTTCGGGGAGCTGTTTTTT
.,TRBV9,TRBJ1-1,.,CASSADTLNTEAFF,TGTGCCAGCAGCGCTGATACTTTGAACACTGAAGCTTTCTTT
.,TRBV6-5,TRBJ1-6,.,CASSADSFNSPLHF,TGTGCCAGCAGCGCCGACAGCTTTAATTCACCCCTCCACTTT
.,TRBV3-1/TRBV3-2,TRBJ1-1,.,CASRTGNTEAFF,TGTGCCAGCAGGACGGGGAACACTGAAGCTTTCTTT
.,TRBV30,TRBJ1-1,.,CAWSGAAKAFF,TGTGCCTGGAGTGGGGCAGCTAAAGCTTTCTTT
.,TRBV24-1,TRBJ1-1,.,CATSPRDTEAFF,TGTGCCACCAGTCCCCGGGACACTGAAGCTTTCTTT
.,TRBV9,TRBJ1-3,.,CASSHGESGNTIYF,TGTGCCAGCAGCCACGGGGAGTCCGGAAACACCATATATTTT
.,TRBV5-1,TRBJ1-4,.,CASSLDQGVGEKLFF,TGCGCCAGCAGCTTGGATCAGGGCGTTGGAGAAAAACTGTTTTTT
.,TRBV19,TRBJ1-1,.,CASSIATSLTGYRAFF,TGTGCCAGTAGTATAGCTACTAGCCTTACAGGCTACAGGGCTTTCTTT
.,TRBV29-1,TRBJ2-3,.,CSVVGQGITDTQYF,TGCAGCGTTGTAGGTCAGGGGATCACAGATACGCAGTATTTT
.,TRBV29-1,TRBJ1-2,.,CSVNNGDYGYTF,TGCAGCGTAAATAACGGGGACTATGGCTACACCTTC
.,TRBV29-1,TRBJ1-2,.,CSVDTGINGYTF,TGCAGCGTCGACACAGGAATCAATGGCTACACCTTC
TRBD1,TRBV30,TRBJ1-6,.,CAWSVGGAGFSPLHF,TGTGCCTGGAGTGTAGGGGGCGCGGGATTTTCACCCCTCCACTTT
TRBD2,TRBV4-1,TRBJ2-7,once,CASSSGGAYEQYF,TGCGCCAGCAGCAGCGGGGGGGCGTACGAGCAGTACTTC
TRBD2,TRBV27,TRBJ2-7,.,CASSSFPGRGSYEQYF,TGTGCCAGCAGTTCCTTCCCGGGGAGGGGATCCTACGAGCAGTACTTC
.,TRBV7-2,TRBJ2-7,.,CASSLASGEYEQYF,TGTGCCAGCAGCTTAGCATCAGGGGAGTACGAGCAGTACTTC
TRBD1,TRBV6-5,TRBJ1-6,.,CASSRKTGKDSPLHF,TGTGCCAGCAGTCGTAAGACAGGGAAAGATTCACCCCTCCACTTT
.,TRBV7-6,TRBJ2-1,.,CASSLEGGAYSYNEQFF,TGTGCCAGCAGCTTAGAAGGAGGGGCCTACTCCTACAATGAGCAGTTCTTC
.,TRBV5-1,TRBJ1-5,.,CASSLGGATAGNQPQHF,TGCGCCAGCAGCTTGGGTGGGGCTACCGCAGGAAATCAGCCCCAGCATTTT
.,TRBV5-6,TRBJ1-1,.,CASSLRTENNTEAFF,TGTGCCAGCAGCTTGCGCACTGAAAATAACACTGAAGCTTTCTTT
TRBD1,TRBV7-3,TRBJ2-2,few,CASSTGGRNTGELFF,TGTGCCAGCAGCACAGGGGGGCGCAACACCGGGGAGCTGTTTTTT
TRBD1,TRBV3-1/TRBV3-2,TRBJ1-6,.,CASSMDRVNSPLHF,TGTGCCAGCAGCATGGACAGGGTGAATTCACCCCTCCACTTT
.,TRBV5-1,TRBJ2-5,.,CASSLDRTEETQYF,TGCGCCAGCAGCTTGGACCGGACAGAAGAGACCCAGTACTTC
TRBD2,TRBV5-1,TRBJ2-7,.,CASVPGLDSYEQYF,TGCGCCAGCGTACCGGGACTAGACTCCTACGAGCAGTACTTC
.,TRBV30,TRBJ1-5,.,CAWSPGGNQPQHF,TGTGCCTGGTCCCCAGGGGGCAATCAGCCCCAGCATTTT
.,TRBV19,TRBJ2-3,.,CASSTTGAFSTDTQYF,TGTGCCAGTAGTACTACAGGTGCCTTTAGCACAGATACGCAGTATTTT
TRBD2,TRBV11-3,TRBJ2-3,once,CASSLGGLAGAQYF,TGTGCCAGCAGCTTAGGCGGACTAGCGGGGGCGCAGTATTTT
.,TRBV2,TRBJ2-3,.,CASSIAADTQYF,TGTGCCAGCAGCATAGCGGCAGATACGCAGTATTTT
.,TRBV29-1,TRBJ1-3,few,CSVREGSSGNTIYF,TGCAGCGTTAGAGAGGGAAGCTCTGGAAACACCATATATTTT
.,TRBV7-3,TRBJ2-3,.,CASSLSGVRTDTQYF,TGTGCCAGCAGCTTAAGCGGGGTCCGGACAGATACGCAGTATTTT
TRBD2,TRBV10-3,TRBJ2-7,.,CAISDGREGEEQYF,TGTGCCATCAGTGATGGGAGGGAGGGTGAAGAGCAGTACTTC
.,TRBV7-2,TRBJ1-6,few,CASSSRSNNSPLHF,TGTGCCAGCAGCTCCCGGTCAAATAATTCACCCCTCCACTTT
.,TRBV3-1/TRBV3-2,TRBJ2-2,.,CASSQVSPGELFF,TGTGCCAGCAGCCAAGTGAGCCCCGGGGAGCTGTTTTTT
TRBD1,TRBV27,TRBJ2-7,.,CASSPTGGSYEQYF,TGTGCCAGCAGTCCCACAGGGGGCTCCTACGAGCAGTACTTC